This T cell receptor (beta chain) was identified in a study of control samples from healthy donors and cancer patients. Only in-frame clones appear in the TCRdb table, and some are missing; sequencing was by immunoSEQ multiplex PCR. The sample lists tens of thousands of clones; roughly 90% were seen once. This CDR3 is 16 amino acids long. Germline assignment: CDR1 SNHLY and CDR2 FYNNEI. V lost 0 bases and J 0 bases, leaving 6 bases between the germline ends. The clonotype was recovered from a middle-aged man with head and neck cancer. V gene TRBV2 combines with J gene TRBJ2-6, with no clear D. Sequencing used PBMCs. The DNA for the CDR3 is TGTGCCAGCAGTGAAGCAGGCAGCTCTGGGGCCAACGTCCTGACTTTC. Translation gives CASSEAGSSGANVLTF.